The sequence of this T cell receptor beta chain was determined in a study of CD8 T cells in Susac syndrome. Broader study findings: By the study's own acknowledgment, its TCR sequencing and HLA analysis included relatively few individuals.

The V and J ends lost 0 bases and 5 bases respectively, with 16 bases between them. CDR1 is SGHVS and CDR2 is FQNEAQ in the germline V gene. This CDR3 is built from 16 residues. Remarks on this clonotype: Its target is not known.

The multiple sclerosis control group comprised treatment-naive patients with stable or active relapsing-remitting disease. Purification of the CD8+ and CD4+ T cells relied on negative isolation, and TEMRA cells underwent FACS enrichment. A quantity of roughly 0.5 to 1 ug RNA underwent reverse transcription using random hexamers. Across 54 Vbeta and 13 Jbeta, immunoSEQ multiplex PCR amplified TCR beta CDR3. TCRdb re-called the immunoSEQ multiplex PCR reads with MiXCR, one entry per CDR3 protein. The table has roughly 300,000 distinct CDR3 sequences, 80% to 90% seen once. The TCR sequence derives from a human donor with multiple sclerosis. The sequenced material came from CD8+ T cells from PBMCs. The rearrangement links TRBV7-8 to TRBJ1-1; tentative D call: TRBD1 (6 bases). The CDR3 nucleotides read TGTGCCAGCAGCTTAGCAGGGGGGCGCCGCGAAACTGAAGCTTTCTTT. This translates into CASSLAGGRRETEAFF.